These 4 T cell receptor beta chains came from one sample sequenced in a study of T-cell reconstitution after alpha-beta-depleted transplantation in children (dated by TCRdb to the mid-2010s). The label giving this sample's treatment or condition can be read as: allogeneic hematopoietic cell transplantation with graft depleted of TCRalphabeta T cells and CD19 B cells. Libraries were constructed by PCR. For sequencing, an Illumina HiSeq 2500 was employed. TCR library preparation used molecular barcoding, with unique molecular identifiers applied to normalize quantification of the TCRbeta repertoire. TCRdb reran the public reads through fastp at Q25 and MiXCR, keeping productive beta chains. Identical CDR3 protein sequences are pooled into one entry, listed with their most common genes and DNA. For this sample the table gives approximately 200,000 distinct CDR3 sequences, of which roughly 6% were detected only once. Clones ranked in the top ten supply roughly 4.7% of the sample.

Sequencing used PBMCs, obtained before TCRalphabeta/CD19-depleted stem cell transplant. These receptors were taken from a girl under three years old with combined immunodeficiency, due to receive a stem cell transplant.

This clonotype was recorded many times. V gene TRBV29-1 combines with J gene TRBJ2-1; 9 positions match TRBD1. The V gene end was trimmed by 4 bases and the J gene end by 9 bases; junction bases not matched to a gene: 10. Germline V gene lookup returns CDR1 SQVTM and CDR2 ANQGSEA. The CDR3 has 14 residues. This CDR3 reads CSVVGGQGGSEQFF. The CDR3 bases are TGCAGCGTTGTAGGGGGACAGGGCGGCAGTGAGCAGTTCTTC.

CDR3 nucleotides: TGTGCCAGCAGTACGGGAGATTGGCAAGAGACCCAGTACTTC. Its protein is CASSTGDWQETQYF. V gene TRBV5-6 combines with J gene TRBJ2-5, with TRBD2 as a possible D gene (6 bases). This CDR3 comprises 14 residues. Germline V gene sequence: CDR1 SGHDT, CDR2 YYEEEE. V was shortened by 5 bases and J by 2 bases, with 13 bases between the two germline ends.

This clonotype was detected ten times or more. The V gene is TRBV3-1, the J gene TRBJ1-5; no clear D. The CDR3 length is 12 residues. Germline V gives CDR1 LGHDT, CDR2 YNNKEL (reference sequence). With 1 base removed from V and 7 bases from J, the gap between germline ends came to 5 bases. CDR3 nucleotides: TGTGCCAGCAGCCAAGGCCAACAGCCCCAGCATTTT. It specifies CASSQGQQPQHF.

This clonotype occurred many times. CDR3 in amino acids: CASSYLEQFF. The CDR3 DNA is TGTGCCAGCAGTTACCTGGAGCAGTTCTTC. The J gene is TRBJ2-1, the V gene TRBV2; D gene ambiguous. The germline V gene encodes CDR1 SNHLY and CDR2 FYNNEI. The CDR3 length is 10 residues. V was trimmed by 5 bases and J by 10 bases, leaving 6 bases between them.